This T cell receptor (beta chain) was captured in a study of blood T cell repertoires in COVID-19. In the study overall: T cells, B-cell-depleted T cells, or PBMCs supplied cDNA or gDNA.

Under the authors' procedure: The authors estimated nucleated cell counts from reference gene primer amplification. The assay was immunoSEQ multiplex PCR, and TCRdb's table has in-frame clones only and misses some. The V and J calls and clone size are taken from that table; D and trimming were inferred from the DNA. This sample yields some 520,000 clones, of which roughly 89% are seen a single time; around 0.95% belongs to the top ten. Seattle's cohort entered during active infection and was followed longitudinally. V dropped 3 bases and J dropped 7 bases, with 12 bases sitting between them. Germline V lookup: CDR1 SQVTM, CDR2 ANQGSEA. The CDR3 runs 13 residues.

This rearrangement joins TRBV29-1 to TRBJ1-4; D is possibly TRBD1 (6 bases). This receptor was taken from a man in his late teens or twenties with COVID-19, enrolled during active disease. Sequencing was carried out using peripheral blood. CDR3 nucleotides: TGCAGCGTTGAGTACAGGGCGGGTGAAAAACTGTTTTTT. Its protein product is CSVEYRAGEKLFF.